Sequencing of this T cell receptor beta chain was carried out in a study of OX40 agonist ivuxolimab in advanced cancers. Germline V gives CDR1 KGHSH, CDR2 LQKENI. Unmatched junction bases numbered 8, after V lost 7 bases and J lost 1 base. The CDR3 covers 15 residues. This clone was seen only once. Clones were read by immunoSEQ multiplex PCR, and TCRdb kept only the in-frame ones, dropping some. The sample records tens of thousands of clones, approximately 89% being singletons. Patients had blood sampled at baseline and again on cycle 4 day 1 and cycle 7 day 1. Source: CD4+ or CD8+ T cells sorted from blood, taken in a trial of the OX40 agonist ivuxolimab. The gene calls are TRBV18 and TRBJ2-7; TRBD2 aligns across 9 bases. The source of this sequence is an adult with an advanced solid tumor such as melanoma, head and neck, liver or kidney cancer. The CDR3 spells CASFSTSGLSYEQYF. CDR3 sequence (DNA): TGTGCCAGCTTCTCGACTAGCGGCCTATCCTACGAGCAGTACTTC.